This T cell receptor beta chain comes out of a study of CD8+CD57+ T cells in acquired aplastic anemia. Study-level findings and limits: Researchers report that around 31 CD8+ CDR3 sequences appeared in both patients and controls.

By flow cytometry, patients selected for sequencing had shown an expansion of CD8+CD57+ cells. All patients had severe acquired aplastic anemia. At the time of blood sampling, patients had not yet received any therapy. Worth noting for this clonotype: Its antigen remains unidentified.

The germline V gene has CDR1 SGHVS and CDR2 FQNEAQ. CDR3 length: 14 amino acids. TCR beta VDJ combinations and CDR3 sequences were profiled from genomic DNA. TCRdb used MiXCR to reprocess the reads, holding one entry per CDR3 protein. The sample has 260,000 or so distinct CDR3 sequences, approximately 80% seen once. The source material was sorted CD4+, CD8+, or CD8+CD57+ T cells (not recorded which) from PBMCs. This sequence joins TRBV7-8 and TRBJ1-4, with D possibly TRBD2 on 6 matching bases. The end of the DNA aligns better with TRBJ2-3, so the J call may be wrong. The TCR comes from a human donor with aplastic anemia. The CDR3 coding sequence is TGTGCCAGCAGCTTAGCGGGAGGTAATGATAAACAGTATTTT. This sequence encodes CASSLAGGNDKQYF.